The clone carrying this T cell receptor (beta chain) was counted a single time. The CDR3 totals 13 residues. The V gene's germline CDR1 is SGHNT and CDR2 YYREEE (reference sequence). After removal of 2 bases from V and 4 bases from J, the junction contained 2 bases not matched to a gene. These data come from a study of blood T cell repertoires in COVID-19. Method: immunoSEQ multiplex PCR; TCRdb's copy keeps in-frame clones and lacks some. Seen here are over 200,000 clones, around 80% observed once, and the top ten hold roughly 8.2%. The receptor was derived from a woman in her forties or fifties with acute or convalescent COVID-19. Source material: peripheral blood. The chain is built from TRBV5-4 and TRBJ2-7; the match to TRBD2 covers 8 bases. CDR3 sequence (DNA): TGTGCCAGCAGCTTAGGCGGGAGGTACGAGCAGTACTTC. Translated, it gives CASSLGGRYEQYF.